The count of the clone carrying this T cell receptor (beta chain) is one. The repertoire was sequenced with immunoSEQ multiplex PCR; TCRdb's copy has only in-frame clones and lacks some. Here the sample spans under 2.5 million clones, roughly 90% being singletons. CDR3 length: 13 amino acids. Germline V gives CDR1 MNHNS, CDR2 SASEGT. V shed 3 bases and J shed 8 bases, with 13 bases lying between them. The sample is drawn from a study of shared clonotypes between healthy human individuals. The source material was naive CD4+ T cells from PBMCs. Subset of the sample: CD45RA+ positively selected. The receptor was derived from a young man in good health. Some clones in this sample may be carry-over from other donors' samples. The J gene is TRBJ1-2, the V gene TRBV6-1; D unclear. The CDR3 is CASSDLTVGGYTF. The CDR3 nucleotides read TGTGCCAGCAGTGATCTTACCGTAGGGGGCTACACCTTC.